This paragraph covers one TCR beta chain sequence. Antigen unknown. The entry originates in a study of cytomegalovirus exposure and HLA in healthy donors. Study results and limitations: In a later analysis, CMV-associated beta chains were mostly HLA-associated, it appeared.

V was shortened by 4 bases and J by 0 bases, with 10 bases between the two germline ends. The CDR3 sequence is 14 residues long. CDR1 MNHEY and CDR2 SVGAGI come from the germline V gene. Primers for the PCR totalled 60 Vbeta and 13 Jbeta. TCRdb keeps only in-frame clones here, not all; method: immunoSEQ multiplex PCR. The data hold tens of thousands of clones, with around four fifths observed a single time. The chain employs TRBV6-5 and TRBJ2-7, with a possible D match to TRBD2 (5 bases). The sample taken for sequencing was PBMCs. This clonotype was obtained from a man in his forties or fifties in good health and CMV-seronegative. The CDR3 DNA follows: TGTGCCAGCAGTTTTGGACTCAACTCCTACGAGCAGTACTTC. Translating it yields CASSFGLNSYEQYF.